The next 5 T cell receptor beta chains were all read from a single sample in a study of molecular identifiers for immune sequencing clone quantification. TCRdb recomputed calls from the PCR reads with MiXCR, one row per CDR3 protein. The data hold some 65,000 distinct CDR3 sequences, with about 18% observed a single time. Sample: naive CD8+ T cells from blood, with Jurkat cell RNA spiked in. The subset here: FACS-sorted CD8+CD4-CCR7+CD45RA+ naive T cells. These receptor sequences come from a human donor in good health. Some libraries in this study had Jurkat cell RNA spiked in.

This clonotype was seen ten or more times. This rearrangement joins TRBV11-2 to TRBJ2-7, with 10 bases fitting TRBD2. Unmatched junction bases numbered 10, after V lost 5 bases and J lost 6 bases. The CDR3 is 15 amino acids. Germline V gene lookup returns CDR1 SGHAT and CDR2 FQNNGV. The CDR3 here is CASSPGSLAGVEQYF. In DNA form, the CDR3 reads TGTGCCAGCAGCCCCGGGAGTCTAGCGGGAGTCGAGCAGTACTTC. Complete variable domain (other parts from reference TRBV11-2 and TRBJ2-7): EAGVAQSPRYKIIEKRQSVAFWCNPISGHATLYWYQQILGQGPKLLIQFQNNGVVDDSQLPKDRFSAERLKGVDSTLKIQPAKLEDSAVYLCASSPGSLAGVEQYFGPGTRLTVT.

This clonotype was picked up many times. The chain has TRBV30 and TRBJ1-4; the match to TRBD1 covers 9 bases. Trimming took 7 bases from V and 6 from J; bases not matched to a gene: 6. CDR3 length: 13 amino acids. Germline values: CDR1 GTSNPN, CDR2 SVGIG (reference sequence). CDR3 sequence (DNA): TGTGCCTCCCCGGGGACAGGGTATGAAAAACTGTTTTTT. Translation gives CASPGTGYEKLFF. Full variable domain (outside the CDR3, taken from reference TRBV30 and TRBJ1-4): SQTIHQWPATLVQPVGSPLSLECTVEGTSNPNLYWYRQAAGRGLQLLFYSVGIGQISSEVPQNLSASRPQDRQFILSSKKLLLSDSGFYLCASPGTGYEKLFFGSGTQLSVL.

This clonotype was seen repeatedly, ten times or more. The chain joins TRBV28 to TRBJ2-5; perhaps D is TRBD1 or TRBD2 (5 bases each). The germline V gene has CDR1 MDHEN and CDR2 SYDVKM. Trimming took 7 bases from V and 2 from J, leaving 20 bases between them. The length of the CDR3 is 16 residues. The CDR3 DNA is TGTGCCAGCATACCTAGACCCGGGACCCAGCAAGAGACCCAGTACTTC. This sequence encodes CASIPRPGTQQETQYF.

This clonotype was counted only a few times. The rearrangement links TRBV11-3 to TRBJ2-1; the D is unclear. Germline lookup yields CDR1 SGHNT and CDR2 YENEEA. Trimming left V 5 bases short and J 1 base short, with 15 bases between. The CDR3 runs to 16 residues. The CDR3 loop is CASSPPGLRSYNEQFF. CDR3 coding DNA: TGTGCCAGCAGCCCCCCAGGTCTGAGGTCCTACAATGAGCAGTTCTTC.

This clonotype was picked up many times. The chain uses TRBV20-1 and TRBJ2-7, with 9 positions matching TRBD1. V shed 5 bases and J 3 bases; nucleotides not matched to a gene: 8. The CDR3 totals 14 residues. Germline-derived CDR1 and CDR2 are DFQATT and SNEGSKA (reference sequence). In DNA, the CDR3 is TGCAGTGCTGCCGACAGGGGGTCCGACTACGAGCAGTACTTC. This encodes CSAADRGSDYEQYF.